Below, 18 T cell receptor beta chains from the same sample are listed, as sequenced in a study of T cells in Graves' hyperthyroidism and ophthalmopathy. Amplification of TCR beta CDR3 regions was performed using RNA transcripts as template. The primer set for the first-round RT-PCR of the TCR CDR3 was HTBI. Using its own MiXCR run on the multiplex PCR reads, TCRdb lists one record per CDR3 protein. The sample records almost 600,000 distinct CDR3 sequences, more than 11% being singletons. Sequencing was carried out using blood. Receptors originate from a woman aged 25-40 years with Graves' hyperthyroidism that later progressed to Graves' ophthalmopathy.

This clonotype was detected ten times or more. The chain employs TRBV20-1 and TRBJ2-3; D is unresolved. V lost 3 bases and J 4 bases, leaving 11 bases between the germline ends. Germline-derived CDR1 and CDR2 are DFQATT and SNEGSKA (reference sequence). CDR3 size: 13 residues. CDR3 nucleotide sequence: TGCAGTGCTAGTTGGCTAGTCGCAGATACGCAGTATTTT. As protein: CSASWLVADTQYF.

In this sample, this clonotype turned up a few times. A much larger clonotype is one base distant, so this may be a read error. This chain links TRBV7-9 with TRBJ1-5; 7 bases fit TRBD1. V shed 4 bases and J 6 bases; nucleotides not matched to a gene: 6. The CDR3 length is 14 residues. Germline V gives CDR1 SEHNR, CDR2 FQNEAQ (reference sequence). The CDR3, as DNA: TGTGCCAGCAGCTCCGGGACAGAGGGTCAGCCCCAGCATTTT. Residues: CASSSGTEGQPQHF. Complete variable domain (other parts from reference TRBV7-9 and TRBJ1-5): DTGVSQNPRHKITKRGQNVTFRCDPISEHNRLYWYRQTLGQGPEFLTYFQNEAQLEKSRLLSDRFSAERPKGSFSTLEIQRTEQGDSAMYLCASSSGTEGQPQHFGDGTRLSIL.

The genes are TRBV28 and TRBJ2-3; 14 nucleotides line up with TRBD2. V gave up 4 bases and J gave up 4 bases; unmatched junction bases: 4. Germline V lookup: CDR1 MDHEN, CDR2 SYDVKM. This CDR3 spans 16 amino acids. Here the CDR3 reads CASSSGLAGAADTQYF. The CDR3 nucleotides are TGTGCCAGCAGTTCGGGACTAGCGGGGGCGGCAGATACGCAGTATTTT.

Only a few counts were recorded for this clonotype. This chain links TRBV28 with TRBJ2-7; a possible D gene is TRBD2 (6 bases). The V and J ends lost 6 bases and 2 bases respectively, with 8 bases between them. Germline-derived CDR1 and CDR2 are MDHEN and SYDVKM. This CDR3 is built from 12 residues. CDR3 sequence reads: CASREGPYEQYF. The CDR3 DNA reads TGTGCCAGCAGGGAGGGCCCCTACGAGCAGTACTTC.

This clonotype showed up many times. V is TRBV11-3 and J is TRBJ2-5, with 7 bases lining up with TRBD1. Germline lookup yields CDR1 SGHNT and CDR2 YENEEA. CDR3 length equals 14 residues. The ends lost 1 base at V and 4 bases at J; junction bases unmatched: 3. The CDR3 bases are TGTGCCAGCAGCTTAGTTACAGGGGCAGAGACCCAGTACTTC. Translated: CASSLVTGAETQYF.

This clonotype has at least ten counts. The V and J genes are TRBV3-1 and TRBJ1-2; the D gene is possibly TRBD1 (5 bases). Trimming cost V 3 bases and J 3 bases, with 8 bases left between them. CDR3 length equals 13 residues. From germline, CDR1 is LGHDT and CDR2 YNNKEL (reference sequence). CDR3 DNA: TGTGCCAGCAGCCACGGGACGGACTATGGCTACACCTTC. This translates into CASSHGTDYGYTF.

In this sample, this clonotype turned up many times. The chain is built from TRBV20-1 and TRBJ2-4; TRBD1 agrees at 9 bases. V lost 5 bases to trimming and J lost 8 bases; unmatched junction nucleotides: 13. CDR1 is DFQATT, CDR2 SNEGSKA, per germline (reference sequence). The length of the CDR3 is 15 residues. The CDR3 DNA sequence: TGCAGTGCTCTAACCGGGACAGGGTATGGGGACATTCAGTACTTC. Translating it yields CSALTGTGYGDIQYF.

This clonotype was seen at least ten times. V usage is TRBV12-5 and J usage is TRBJ2-3; 9 bases align to TRBD2. Germline V lookup: CDR1 LGHNT, CDR2 FRNRAP. J was trimmed by 5 bases and V by 1 base; bases with no gene match: 7. This CDR3 has 16 residues. The CDR3 here is CASGLGVAGVQDTQYF. CDR3 sequence (DNA): TGTGCTAGTGGTTTGGGAGTAGCGGGAGTGCAAGATACGCAGTATTTT. Together with reference TRBV12-5 and TRBJ2-3, the CDR3 gives the full variable domain: DARVTQTPRHKVTEMGQEVTMRCQPILGHNTVFWYRQTMMQGLELLAYFRNRAPLDDSGMPKDRFSAEMPDATLATLKIQPSEPRDSAVYFCASGLGVAGVQDTQYFGPGTRLTVL.

The chain combines TRBV18 with TRBJ1-1, with D possibly matching TRBD1 (6 bases). V lost 1 base to trimming and J lost 1 base, with 13 bases between them. The CDR3 is made up of 16 amino acids. Germline V lookup: CDR1 KGHSH, CDR2 LQKENI. The CDR3 sequence: CASSPRVRTENTEAFF. The CDR3 DNA reads as TGTGCCAGCTCACCACGAGTTCGGACAGAGAACACTGAAGCTTTCTTT.

The chain couples TRBV12-3 or TRBV12-4 to TRBJ2-3; TRBD2 matches 8 bases. The CDR3 has 16 residues. J gave up 2 bases and V 7 bases, and 11 bases lay outside the gene matches. For the CDR3, the DNA is TGTGCCAGCACCAAACTAAGCGGGAGAGTCACAGATACGCAGTATTTT. This sequence encodes CASTKLSGRVTDTQYF.

This clonotype was seen only a few times. CDR3 sequence reads: CASKGVRPNEKLFF. CDR3 coding DNA: TGTGCCAGCAAAGGTGTCCGGCCCAATGAAAAACTGTTTTTT. The gene calls are TRBV27 and TRBJ1-4, with D unresolved. The CDR3 consists of 14 residues. The V gene lost 7 bases and the J gene lost 5 bases, with 14 bases spanning the gap. Germline CDR1 MNHEY, CDR2 SMNVEV (reference sequence). Drawing the rest from reference TRBV27 and TRBJ1-4, the complete variable domain is EAQVTQNPRYLITVTGKKLTVTCSQNMNHEYMSWYRQDPGLGLRQIYYSMNVEVTDKGDVPEGYKVSRKEKRNFPLILESPSPNQTSLYFCASKGVRPNEKLFFGSGTQLSVL.

This clonotype has just a few counts. The rearrangement links TRBV6-2 or TRBV6-3 to TRBJ1-3, with unresolved D. V shed 4 bases and J shed 0 bases, with 10 bases lying between them. The CDR3 consists of 15 residues. The V gene's germline CDR1 is MNHEY and CDR2 SVGEGT. The chain's CDR3 is CASSSTWTSGNTIYF. DNA of the CDR3: TGTGCCAGCAGTTCGACCTGGACCTCTGGAAACACCATATATTTT.

This clonotype was detected ten times or more. The chain carries TRBV11-2 and TRBJ1-1, with 7 bases matching TRBD1. After removal of 5 bases from V and 2 bases from J, the junction contained 5 bases not matched to a gene. CDR1 and CDR2 (germline): SGHAT, FQNNGV. The CDR3 totals 14 residues. The CDR3 DNA is TGTGCCAGCAGCCGCCCAGGGGGTAACACTGAAGCTTTCTTT. As protein: CASSRPGGNTEAFF.

In its sample, this clonotype was seen many times. The rearrangement links TRBV6-1 to TRBJ1-1; tentatively, D is TRBD1 (5 bases). The germline V gene has CDR1 MNHNS and CDR2 SASEGT. V was cut by 10 bases and J by 3 bases, with 18 bases left in between. This CDR3 has 14 amino acids. For the CDR3, the DNA is TGTGCCATCTACCCGACAGTTTCCTACACTGAAGCTTTCTTT. It is translated as CAIYPTVSYTEAFF.

This clonotype has at least ten counts. The V gene is TRBV11-2, the J gene TRBJ2-5; a weak D match, TRBD1 (5 bases). From germline, CDR1 is SGHAT and CDR2 FQNNGV. V was clipped by 3 bases and J by 4 bases, with 18 bases between them. The CDR3 consists of 16 residues. The DNA of the CDR3 is TGTGCCAGCAGCTTGGCCCGCAGGGATAATCCAGAGACCCAGTACTTC. It translates to CASSLARRDNPETQYF.

The rearrangement uses TRBV20-1 and TRBJ1-2; tentatively, D is TRBD1 (6 bases). In germline, CDR1 is DFQATT, CDR2 SNEGSKA (reference sequence). The CDR3 is 15 residues long. V lost 1 base to trimming and J lost 4 bases, with 16 bases between them. The CDR3 DNA follows: TGCAGTGCTAGAGTGAAGGGAATGGGGGCCTATGGCTACACCTTC. It specifies CSARVKGMGAYGYTF.

A few counts support this clonotype. The chain employs TRBV6-5 and TRBJ1-2; no clear D. The germline V gene has CDR1 MNHEY and CDR2 SVGAGI. Trimming left V 2 bases short and J 5 bases short, with 9 bases between. This CDR3 has 13 amino acids. CDR3 amino acids: CASSYTSRYGYTF. CDR3 bases: TGTGCCAGCAGTTACACCTCCCGATATGGCTACACCTTC.

The rearrangement links TRBV10-3 to TRBJ2-1; 14 bases align to TRBD2. V was pared by 4 bases and J by 4 bases, with 0 bases of the junction left unmatched. CDR1 and CDR2 (germline): ENHRY, SYGVKD. The CDR3 has 15 residues. CDR3 sequence (DNA): TGTGCCATCAGTGGGACTAGCGGGGGGTACAATGAGCAGTTCTTC. Translating it yields CAISGTSGGYNEQFF.